The T cell receptor beta chain described here comes from a study of blood T cell repertoires in COVID-19. The overall study: Samples of COVID-19 (acute and convalescent) were obtained from the United States, Italy and Spain. From T cells, B-cell-depleted T cells, or PBMCs came the material, which was cDNA or gDNA.

After removal of 4 bases from V and 2 bases from J, the junction contained 7 bases not matched to a gene. The CDR3 is 16 amino acids. The germline gives CDR1 SGDLS, CDR2 YYNGEE. This clone was recorded once. Original processing notes: By means of reference gene primer amplification, nucleated cell counts were estimated. Using immunoSEQ multiplex PCR, the repertoire was profiled, and TCRdb retains in-frame clones only, with some absent. The V and J calls and clone size are taken from that table; D and trimming were inferred from the DNA. Of about 55,000 clones listed, around 90% are singletons. This clonotype was obtained from a human donor with active COVID-19. The donor label of this sample is uncertain. The sequencing input was peripheral blood. The rearrangement uses TRBV9 and TRBJ2-1; 9 bases are a match to TRBD2. CDR3 nucleotide sequence: TGTGCCAGCAGCTATAGCGGGAGTGGGACCTACAATGAGCAGTTCTTC. Translated, it gives CASSYSGSGTYNEQFF.